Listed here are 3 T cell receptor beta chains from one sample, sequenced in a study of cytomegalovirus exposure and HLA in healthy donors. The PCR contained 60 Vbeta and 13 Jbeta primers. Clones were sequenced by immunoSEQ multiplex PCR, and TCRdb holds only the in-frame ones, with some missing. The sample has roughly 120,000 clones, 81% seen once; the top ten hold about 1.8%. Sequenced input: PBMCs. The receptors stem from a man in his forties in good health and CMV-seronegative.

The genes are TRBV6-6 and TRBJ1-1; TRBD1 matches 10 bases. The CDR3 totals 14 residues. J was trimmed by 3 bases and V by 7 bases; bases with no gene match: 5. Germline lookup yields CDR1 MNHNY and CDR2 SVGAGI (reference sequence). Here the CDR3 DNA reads TGTGCCAGCAAGGGACAGGGGAGGGACACTGAAGCTTTCTTT. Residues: CASKGQGRDTEAFF.

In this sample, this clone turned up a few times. Written as DNA, the CDR3 is TGCGCCAGCAGCTTGGCCGGGGGGAGGGGGGGAAGCTCCTACAATGAGCAGTTCTTC. Its protein is CASSLAGGRGGSSYNEQFF. This chain joins TRBV5-1 and TRBJ2-1, with a weak D call TRBD2 (7 bases). V lost 0 bases, J lost 0 bases, and 19 bases lay in between. Germline values: CDR1 SGHRS, CDR2 YFSETQ. This CDR3 region has 19 residues. Full variable domain (remainder filled in from reference TRBV5-1 and TRBJ2-1): KAGVTQTPRYLIKTRGQQVTLSCSPISGHRSVSWYQQTPGQGLQFLFEYFSETQRNKGNFPGRFSGRQFSNSRSEMNVSTLELGDSALYLCASSLAGGRGGSSYNEQFFGPGTRLTVL.

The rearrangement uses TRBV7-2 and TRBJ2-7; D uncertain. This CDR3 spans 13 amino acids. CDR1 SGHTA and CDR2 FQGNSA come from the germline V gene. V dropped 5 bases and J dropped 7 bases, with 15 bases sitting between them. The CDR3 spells CASSLLPSREQYF. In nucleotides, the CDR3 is TGTGCCAGCAGCCTGCTCCCGTCCCGGGAGCAGTACTTC.